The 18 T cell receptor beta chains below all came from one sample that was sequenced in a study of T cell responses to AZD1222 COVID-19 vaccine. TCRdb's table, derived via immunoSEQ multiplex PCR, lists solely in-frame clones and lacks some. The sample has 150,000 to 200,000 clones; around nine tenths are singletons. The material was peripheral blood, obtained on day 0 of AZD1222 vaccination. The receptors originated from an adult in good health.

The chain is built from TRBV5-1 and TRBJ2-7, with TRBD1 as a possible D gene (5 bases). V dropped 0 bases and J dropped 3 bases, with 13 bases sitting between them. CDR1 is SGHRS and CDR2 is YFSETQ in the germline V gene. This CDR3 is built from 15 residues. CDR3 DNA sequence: TGCGCCAGCAGCTTGGGGGGCCCCAGGAACTACGAGCAGTACTTC. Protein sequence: CASSLGGPRNYEQYF.

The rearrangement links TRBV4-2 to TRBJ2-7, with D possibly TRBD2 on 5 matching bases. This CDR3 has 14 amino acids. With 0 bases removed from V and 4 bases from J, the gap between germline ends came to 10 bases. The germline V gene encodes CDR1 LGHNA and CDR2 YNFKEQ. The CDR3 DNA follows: TGTGCCAGCAGCCAAGACCCCCGGGGATACGAGCAGTACTTC. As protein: CASSQDPRGYEQYF.

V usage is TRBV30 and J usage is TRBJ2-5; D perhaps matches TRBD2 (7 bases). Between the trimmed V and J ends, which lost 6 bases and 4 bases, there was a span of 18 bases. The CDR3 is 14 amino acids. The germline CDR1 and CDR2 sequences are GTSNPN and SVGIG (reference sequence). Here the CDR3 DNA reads TGTGCCTGCCACGGGGGGCAGGGCGGAGAGACCCAGTACTTC. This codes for CACHGGQGGETQYF.

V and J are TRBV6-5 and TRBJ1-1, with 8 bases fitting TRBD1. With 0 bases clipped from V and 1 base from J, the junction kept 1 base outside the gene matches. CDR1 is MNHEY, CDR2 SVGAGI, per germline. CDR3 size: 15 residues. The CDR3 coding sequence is TGTGCCAGCAGTTACTCGACAGGGGCGAACACTGAAGCTTTCTTT. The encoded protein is CASSYSTGANTEAFF.

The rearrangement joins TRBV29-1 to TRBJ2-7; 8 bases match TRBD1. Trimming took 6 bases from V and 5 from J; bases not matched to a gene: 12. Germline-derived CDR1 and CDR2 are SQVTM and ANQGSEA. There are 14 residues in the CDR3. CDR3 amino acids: CSVSRGTGFNEQYF. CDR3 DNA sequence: TGCAGCGTCTCCCGAGGGACAGGATTCAACGAGCAGTACTTC.

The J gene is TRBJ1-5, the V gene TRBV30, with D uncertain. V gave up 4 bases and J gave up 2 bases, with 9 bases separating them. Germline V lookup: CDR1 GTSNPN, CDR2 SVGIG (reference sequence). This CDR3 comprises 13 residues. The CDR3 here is CAWTQAGNQPQHF. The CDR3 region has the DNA TGTGCCTGGACGCAGGCGGGCAATCAGCCCCAGCATTTT.

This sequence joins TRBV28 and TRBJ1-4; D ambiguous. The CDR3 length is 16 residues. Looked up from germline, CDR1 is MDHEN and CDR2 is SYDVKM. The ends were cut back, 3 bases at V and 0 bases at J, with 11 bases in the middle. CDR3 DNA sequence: TGTGCCAGCAGTTTCGGGGTTACCTCAACTAATGAAAAACTGTTTTTT. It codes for CASSFGVTSTNEKLFF.

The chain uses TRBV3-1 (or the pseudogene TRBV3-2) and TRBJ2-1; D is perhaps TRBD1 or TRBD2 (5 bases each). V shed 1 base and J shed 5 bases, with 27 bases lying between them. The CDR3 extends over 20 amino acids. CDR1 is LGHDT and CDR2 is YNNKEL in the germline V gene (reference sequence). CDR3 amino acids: CASSQATLVEFRRGDNEQFF. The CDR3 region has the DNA TGTGCCAGCAGCCAAGCAACACTCGTGGAGTTTCGAAGGGGAGACAATGAGCAGTTCTTC.

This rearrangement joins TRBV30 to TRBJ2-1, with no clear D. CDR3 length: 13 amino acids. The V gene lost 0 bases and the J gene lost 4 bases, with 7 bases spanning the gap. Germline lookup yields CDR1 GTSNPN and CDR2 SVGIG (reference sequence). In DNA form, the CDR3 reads TGTGCCTGGAGTGTGGGAACTTACAATGAGCAGTTCTTC. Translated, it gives CAWSVGTYNEQFF.

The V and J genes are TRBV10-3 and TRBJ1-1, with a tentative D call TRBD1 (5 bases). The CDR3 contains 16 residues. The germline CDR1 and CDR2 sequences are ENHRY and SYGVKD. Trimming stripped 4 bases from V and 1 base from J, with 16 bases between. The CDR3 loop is CAISGQGPPRNTEAFF. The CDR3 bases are TGTGCCATCAGTGGGCAGGGTCCCCCCCGGAACACTGAAGCTTTCTTT.

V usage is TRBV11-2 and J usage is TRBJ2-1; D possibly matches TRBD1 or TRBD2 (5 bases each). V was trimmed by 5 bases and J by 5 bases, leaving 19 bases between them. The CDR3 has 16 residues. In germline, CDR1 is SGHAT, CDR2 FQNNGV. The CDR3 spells CASSLLAGDGNNEQFF. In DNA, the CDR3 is TGTGCCAGCAGCCTGCTGGCCGGGGACGGCAACAATGAGCAGTTCTTC.

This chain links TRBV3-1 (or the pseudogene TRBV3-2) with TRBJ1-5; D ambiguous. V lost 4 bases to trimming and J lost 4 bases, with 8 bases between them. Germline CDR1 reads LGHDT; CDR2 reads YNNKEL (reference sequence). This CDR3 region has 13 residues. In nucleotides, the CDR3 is TGTGCCAGCAGCCCCGAGATAAATCAGCCCCAGCATTTT. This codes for CASSPEINQPQHF.

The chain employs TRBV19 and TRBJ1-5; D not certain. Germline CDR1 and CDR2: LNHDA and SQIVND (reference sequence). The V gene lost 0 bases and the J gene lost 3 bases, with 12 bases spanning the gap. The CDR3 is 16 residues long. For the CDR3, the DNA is TGTGCCAGTAGTATAGAACACGATTATGCCAATCAGCCCCAGCATTTT. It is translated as CASSIEHDYANQPQHF.

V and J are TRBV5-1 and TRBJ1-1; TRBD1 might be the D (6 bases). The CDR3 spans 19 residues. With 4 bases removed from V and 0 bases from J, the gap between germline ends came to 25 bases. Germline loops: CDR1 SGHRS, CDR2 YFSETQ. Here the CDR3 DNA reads TGCGCCAGCAGCCGCCGAGCTGGGGGCGGAAGGACCGTGAACACTGAAGCTTTCTTT. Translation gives CASSRRAGGGRTVNTEAFF.

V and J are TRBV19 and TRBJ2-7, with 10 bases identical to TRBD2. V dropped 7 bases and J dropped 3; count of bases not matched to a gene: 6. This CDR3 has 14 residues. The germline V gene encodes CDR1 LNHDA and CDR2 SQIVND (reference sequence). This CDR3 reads CASTEREGLYEQYF. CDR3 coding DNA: TGTGCCAGTACCGAGCGGGAGGGCCTCTACGAGCAGTACTTC.

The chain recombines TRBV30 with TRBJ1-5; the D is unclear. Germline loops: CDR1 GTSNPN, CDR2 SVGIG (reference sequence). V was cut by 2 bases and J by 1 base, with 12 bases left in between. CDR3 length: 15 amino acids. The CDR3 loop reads CAWSTGSRSNQPQHF. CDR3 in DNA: TGTGCCTGGAGTACGGGGAGTAGAAGCAATCAGCCCCAGCATTTT.

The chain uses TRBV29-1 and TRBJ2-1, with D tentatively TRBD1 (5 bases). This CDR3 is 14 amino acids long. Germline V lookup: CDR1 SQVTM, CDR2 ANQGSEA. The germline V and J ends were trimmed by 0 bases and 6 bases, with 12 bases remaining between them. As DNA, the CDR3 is TGCAGCGTTGAAGAGCGGAGTAGGGGCAATGAGCAGTTCTTC. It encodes CSVEERSRGNEQFF.

Here the CDR3 DNA reads TGCAGCGTCCCAGGGGGGGGCCTGAACACTGAAGCTTTCTTT. Its translation is CSVPGGGLNTEAFF. This chain joins TRBV29-1 and TRBJ1-1, with 7 bases identical to TRBD1. V was clipped by 6 bases and J by 0 bases; unmatched bases: 7. The length of the CDR3 is 14 residues. Germline CDR1 reads SQVTM; CDR2 reads ANQGSEA.